This TCR beta chain was identified in a study of CD8+ T cells in alopecia areata (dated by TCRdb to 2016 to 2019). With respect to the entire study: Treated patients were enrolled in an open-label pilot trial of oral tofacitinib, 5 to 10 mg twice daily, for moderate-to-severe alopecia areata. Tofacitinib was given for 6 to 18 months, followed by 6 months of follow-up off drug to assess delayed response and recurrence. Disease severity in treated patients was measured with the SALT score, which quantifies the percentage of affected scalp surface area. High-throughput TCRbeta sequencing was used to examine T cell clonal expansion in alopecia areata in both the C3H/HeJ mouse model and human patients. On the human side, TCRbeta sequencing was run on scalp tissue and on sorted CD4+ and CD8+ peripheral blood T cells from healthy controls and from alopecia areata patients with either patchy or totalis/universalis disease. Patients on tofacitinib were biopsied at baseline and after 4 and 24 weeks of treatment, and several of the patients also had a later scalp biopsy. Scalp clonality was compared across normal scalp (n=4), patchy alopecia areata scalp (n=8), and alopecia totalis/universalis scalp (n=8). RNA came from the PAXgene miRNA kit for fixed scalp, the miRNeasy kit for PBMCs, and the RNeasy kit for mouse skin. TCRbeta CDR3 regions were amplified by immunoSEQ multiplex PCR using 35 Vbeta forward and 13 Jbeta reverse primers. On the study overall, not on this receptor specifically: During tofacitinib treatment, many expanded lesional clones remained in scalp and blood, and this persistence may partly explain relapse after treatment is stopped. Because the treated cohort was small and included a single nonresponder, larger studies are needed to assess links between baseline CD8+ expansion and response. TCR sequences shared between patients were less clear than in mice, possibly partly because of HLA diversity in the patient population. Tofacitinib significantly decreased scalp clonality and the number of expanded CD8+ clones among the top 100 scalp clones. Lesional scalp, especially in alopecia totalis/universalis, showed higher clonality and more expanded CD8+ clones than normal scalp, suggesting antigenic drive. Unlike mouse skin, which is dominated by gammadelta T cells, normal human skin has resident alphabeta T cells that are also sequenced, and this complicates analysis of the scalp TCR repertoire.

Spanning cysteine to phenylalanine, the CDR3 consists of 11 amino acids. Left in the record is the CDR3 DNA by itself, 33 bases read in frame from the first base. The germline V gene gives CDR1 as SGHRS and CDR2 as YFSETQ. V lost 4 bases and J lost 9 bases; the stretch between them is 8 bases long. Explained via the paper, the treatment or condition label denotes: oral pan-JAK inhibitor, 5-10 mg twice daily. Lesional scalp punch biopsies and peripheral blood were collected from alopecia areata patients. After PBMCs were isolated by density centrifugation and stained for CD3, CD4 and CD8, a FACSAria was used to sort CD4+ and CD8+ T cells. The receptor library was made with the immunoSEQ multiplex PCR assay. RNA was extracted from all samples and reverse transcribed into cDNA, which served as template for TCR sequencing. SuperScript III was used to make first-strand cDNA, primed with a 2:1 mix of oligo-dT and random hexamers. A synthetic immune receptor repertoire was used to measure amplification bias, and any remaining bias was corrected computationally. The authors' pipeline ran thus. Raw reads were preprocessed to remove errors, and CDR3 was defined by IMGT conventions from the conserved cysteine to phenylalanine. Clonality was computed as 1 minus the Shannon entropy, with the entropy normalized by log2 of the number of productive unique TCRs. Whether each scalp clone was CD4 or CD8 was inferred by checking scalp TCRbeta sequences against the CD4 and CD8 repertoires from sorted blood. TCRdb stores this immuneACCESS table with in-frame sequences only. Part of the clones is absent; in the studies checked, under half of the shortfall reflects unresolved V genes, and no reason is known for the rest. The V and J calls and clone size come from that table; D and trimming were worked out from the DNA. Recorded for this sample are about 64,000 clones; about half of them occurred a single time. The ten largest clones take up around 20% of the sample.

For this clone: The target of this receptor is not known. Base qualities were left out, and no much larger clone turns up one base away.

The starting material was CD8+ T cells sorted from blood, obtained at approximately week 36, from a patient treated with tofacitinib. The receptor was derived from a human donor with alopecia areata. Recombination connected TRBV5-1 to TRBJ2-1; no D gene call is confident. The bases read TGCGCCAGCAGCCATACGGGTGAGCAGTTCTTC. Its amino acids are CASSHTGEQFF.